The 15 T cell receptor beta chains listed next were all sequenced from one sample in a study of T cells in Graves' hyperthyroidism and ophthalmopathy. Researchers amplified the TCR beta CDR3 regions from RNA transcripts. Primed by the HTBI set, a first-round RT-PCR was run on the TCR CDR3. TCRdb re-derived calls from the multiplex PCR reads in MiXCR, one entry per CDR3 protein. The sample holds about 760,000 distinct CDR3 sequences, about 35% seen once. Material: blood. Source of these receptors: a middle-aged woman with Graves' hyperthyroidism.

The genes are TRBV11-2 and TRBJ2-5; weak D call: TRBD1 (6 bases). Germline CDR1 is SGHAT and CDR2 is FQNNGV. The CDR3 has 15 amino acids. V was cut by 6 bases and J by 0 bases, with 14 bases left in between. The CDR3 reads CASREGEKYQETQYF. CDR3 nucleotide sequence: TGTGCCAGCAGAGAGGGGGAAAAGTACCAAGAGACCCAGTACTTC.

The chain links TRBV10-3 to TRBJ2-2; TRBD1 is a possible D gene (6 bases). V was pared by 6 bases and J by 7 bases, with 18 bases between. Germline loops: CDR1 ENHRY, CDR2 SYGVKD. The CDR3 totals 15 residues. The CDR3 here is CAIRGLVNRDGELFF. The CDR3 region has the DNA TGTGCCATCAGAGGGCTTGTGAACAGGGACGGGGAGCTGTTTTTT.

This chain uses TRBV7-6 with TRBJ2-2; D perhaps matches TRBD2 (6 bases). Trimming took off 5 bases at V and 5 bases at J, with 12 bases between the two ends. The CDR3 has 14 amino acids. Germline V gene sequence: CDR1 SGHVS, CDR2 FNYEAQ. The CDR3 DNA follows: TGTGCCAGCAGCCTGGACTACCATACCGGGGAGCTGTTTTTT. Residues: CASSLDYHTGELFF. The full variable domain, completed using reference TRBV7-6 and TRBJ2-2, is GAGVSQSPRYKVTKRGQDVALRCDPISGHVSLYWYRQALGQGPEFLTYFNYEAQQDKSGLPNDRFSAERPEGSISTLTIQRTEQRDSAMYRCASSLDYHTGELFFGEGSRLTVL.

CDR3: CASSLDISEGTNEKLFF. For the CDR3, the DNA is TGCGCCAGCAGCTTGGACATATCCGAGGGAACTAATGAAAAACTGTTTTTT. The rearrangement uses TRBV5-1 and TRBJ1-4; D gene uncertain. The V gene lost 0 bases and the J gene lost 1 base, with 13 bases spanning the gap. CDR3 size: 17 residues. Germline CDR1 reads SGHRS; CDR2 reads YFSETQ.

This clonotype was detected many times. The genes are TRBV11-2 and TRBJ2-7; 7 nucleotides align to TRBD1. This CDR3 is 12 amino acids long. The germline V gene has CDR1 SGHAT and CDR2 FQNNGV. Unmatched junction bases numbered 3, after V lost 6 bases and J lost 4 bases. The CDR3 region is CASRATGYEQYF. DNA for the CDR3: TGTGCCAGCAGAGCGACAGGGTACGAGCAGTACTTC.

This rearrangement joins TRBV10-3 to TRBJ1-5, with 8 bases lining up with TRBD1. The ends lost 7 bases at V and 6 bases at J; junction bases unmatched: 11. The CDR3 extends over 15 amino acids. Germline V CDR1 and CDR2: ENHRY, SYGVKD. The CDR3 nucleotides are TGTGCCATCAATAACAACCCAGGGGGCGGTCAGCCCCAGCATTTT. Protein product: CAINNNPGGGQPQHF.

At least ten counts were recorded for this clonotype. This rearrangement joins TRBV29-1 to TRBJ1-1; possible D gene TRBD1, 5 bases. The CDR3 is 13 residues long. Trimming left V 7 bases short and J 5 bases short, with 17 bases between. Germline CDR1 SQVTM, CDR2 ANQGSEA. CDR3 loop: CSAAVGGGTEAFF. The CDR3 DNA reads TGCAGCGCCGCGGTCGGGGGAGGAACTGAAGCTTTCTTT. Full variable domain (rest looked up from reference TRBV29-1 and TRBJ1-1): SAVISQKPSRDICQRGTSLTIQCQVDSQVTMMFWYRQQPGQSLTLIATANQGSEATYESGFVIDKFPISRPNLTFSTLTVSNMSPEDSSIYLCSAAVGGGTEAFFGQGTRLTVV.

The J gene is TRBJ2-7, the V gene TRBV6-6, with D perhaps matching TRBD1 (5 bases). The CDR3 has 14 residues. Trimming removed 6 bases at V and 0 bases at J, with 12 bases between. Germline-derived CDR1 and CDR2 are MNHNY and SVGAGI (reference sequence). Written as DNA, the CDR3 is TGTGCCAGCAGATTGGGGCAGAGCTCCTACGAGCAGTACTTC. Its translation is CASRLGQSSYEQYF.

This clonotype was counted a few times. The rearrangement joins TRBV20-1 to TRBJ2-7; 11 bases map to TRBD2. V shed 6 bases and J 2 bases; nucleotides not matched to a gene: 12. The CDR3 totals 16 residues. Per the germline V gene, CDR1 is DFQATT and CDR2 is SNEGSKA (reference sequence). The CDR3 reads CSAQSLTSGTAYEQYF. CDR3 sequence (DNA): TGCAGTGCCCAGTCCCTGACTAGCGGGACAGCCTACGAGCAGTACTTC.

This clonotype was observed at least ten times. Here the CDR3 reads CASSDRQGAALETQYF. The CDR3, as DNA: TGCGCCAGCAGCGACCGACAGGGGGCGGCATTGGAGACCCAGTACTTC. The chain couples TRBV4-1 to TRBJ2-5, with 10 bases fitting TRBD1. This CDR3 contains 16 residues. The trim removed 5 bases at V and 5 bases at J, leaving 11 bases unmatched. CDR1 MGHRA and CDR2 YSYEKL come from the germline V gene.

This clonotype showed up just a few times. The chain uses TRBV20-1 and TRBJ1-2; weak D call: TRBD1 (5 bases). Germline V gives CDR1 DFQATT, CDR2 SNEGSKA (reference sequence). V was clipped by 6 bases and J by 7 bases, with 30 bases between them. The length of the CDR3 is 17 residues. The CDR3 DNA sequence: TGCAGTGCCAGCAGTTTCCTCGGGACGAGGGGCTACGGTGGCTACACCTTC. It is translated as CSASSFLGTRGYGGYTF.

The V and J genes are TRBV15 and TRBJ1-2; unclear D gene. The CDR3 covers 12 residues. Trimming took off 11 bases at V and 2 bases at J, with 12 bases between the two ends. Germline V gene lookup returns CDR1 LNHNV and CDR2 YYDKDF (reference sequence). The CDR3 region has the DNA TGTGCCGCCGGAGCCGAGAACTATGGCTACACCTTC. Protein product: CAAGAENYGYTF.

At least ten counts were recorded for this clonotype. This sequence joins TRBV7-9 and TRBJ1-2; D gene uncertain. The length of the CDR3 is 16 residues. V dropped 4 bases and J dropped 5 bases, with 20 bases sitting between them. Germline V gene sequence: CDR1 SEHNR, CDR2 FQNEAQ (reference sequence). CDR3 nucleotides: TGTGCCAGCAGCTCTCATTTTAGACCCGGTTTGTATGGCTACACCTTC. As protein: CASSSHFRPGLYGYTF.

This clonotype turned up a few times. CDR3 DNA: TGTGCCAGCAGCCAATGGGGACTAGCGATAAATTCCTACGAGCAGTACTTC. It yields the protein CASSQWGLAINSYEQYF. This sequence joins TRBV16 and TRBJ2-7; TRBD2 matches at 10 bases. This CDR3 region has 17 residues. V gave up 1 base and J gave up 1 base; unmatched junction bases: 7. CDR1 and CDR2 from the germline V gene are KGHSY and FQNENV.

With respect to this clonotype: It may be a read error: a sequence one base away is much more abundant. This sequence joins TRBV7-9 and TRBJ2-7; D not resolved. This CDR3 contains 13 residues. V was clipped by 9 bases and J by 1 base, with 13 bases between them. The germline CDR1 and CDR2 sequences are SEHNR and FQNEAQ (reference sequence). The CDR3 is CASSTGESYEQYF. The CDR3 bases are TGTGCCAGTAGTACCGGAGAGTCCTACGAGCAGTACTTC.